The next 29 T cell receptor beta chains were all read from a single sample in a study of shared clonotypes between healthy human individuals. Only in-frame clones appear in the TCRdb table, and some are missing; sequencing was by immunoSEQ multiplex PCR. Counted here are about 820,000 clones, 80% to 95% occurring once; the ten biggest clones make up nearly 25%. Naive CD8 cells lacked CD45RO, underwent positive selection for CCR7 and left out terminally differentiated effector memory CD45RA+ cells. The specimen sequenced was naive CD8+ T cells sorted from blood. The source is a young man in good health.

In this sample, this clone turned up once. The chain uses TRBV28 and TRBJ2-3, with TRBD1 as a possible D gene (6 bases). The CDR3 is 15 residues long. The V end lost 5 bases, the J end lost 2 bases, and 14 bases lay between the germline ends. Germline assignment: CDR1 MDHEN and CDR2 SYDVKM. CDR3: CASSPTGQTTDTQYF. CDR3 nucleotide sequence: TGTGCCAGCAGTCCGACCGGACAGACCACAGATACGCAGTATTTT. The whole variable domain, filled in from reference TRBV28 and TRBJ2-3, reads DVKVTQSSRYLVKRTGEKVFLECVQDMDHENMFWYRQDPGLGLRLIYFSYDVKMKEKGDIPEGYSVSREKKERFSLILESASTNQTSMYLCASSPTGQTTDTQYFGPGTRLTVL.

The chain couples TRBV11-2 to TRBJ2-1; 8 nucleotides align to TRBD2. V was pared by 2 bases and J by 8 bases, with 8 bases of the junction left unmatched. CDR1 SGHAT and CDR2 FQNNGV come from the germline V gene. This CDR3 has 15 amino acids. The CDR3 DNA is TGTGCCAGCAGCTTATCCGACGGACTAGCTCATGAGCAGTTCTTC. Translation: CASSLSDGLAHEQFF.

This clone was observed once. Different DNA sequences within this sample yield the same CDR3. This sequence joins TRBV27 and TRBJ2-7; D not certain. The CDR3 runs to 13 residues. V was cut by 2 bases and J by 4 bases, with 9 bases left in between. CDR1 is MNHEY, CDR2 SMNVEV, per germline (reference sequence). CDR3 bases: TGTGCCAGCAGTTTAGGGCCGACGTACGAGCAGTACTTC. Amino acid sequence: CASSLGPTYEQYF.

The chain has TRBV2 and TRBJ2-7; 8 bases fit TRBD2. Germline CDR1 SNHLY, CDR2 FYNNEI. The CDR3 sequence is 14 residues long. V lost 7 bases to trimming and J lost 0 bases; unmatched junction nucleotides: 5. CDR3 sequence: CASTGTRTSYEQYF. DNA for the CDR3: TGTGCCAGCACCGGGACTAGAACCTCCTACGAGCAGTACTTC.

The CDR3 coding sequence is TGTGCCAGCAGCCCTTGGGACAGGGTGGATGAGCAGTTCTTC. Its protein is CASSPWDRVDEQFF. V usage is TRBV9 and J usage is TRBJ2-1; 9 bases fit TRBD1. Trimming removed 4 bases from V and 8 bases from J; junction bases left unmatched: 7. There are 14 residues in the CDR3. CDR1 SGDLS and CDR2 YYNGEE come from the germline V gene.

The V and J genes are TRBV28 and TRBJ1-2; a possible D gene is TRBD1 (5 bases). The CDR3 spans 12 residues. The V and J ends lost 5 bases and 4 bases respectively, with 8 bases between them. Germline CDR1 reads MDHEN; CDR2 reads SYDVKM. CDR3 sequence: CASSGGAYGYTF. CDR3 DNA: TGTGCCAGCAGTGGTGGGGCCTATGGCTACACCTTC.

This clone was seen only once. The rearrangement uses TRBV6-5 and TRBJ2-2; D is unclear. CDR1 is MNHEY and CDR2 is SVGAGI in the germline V gene. V dropped 6 bases and J dropped 3 bases, with 8 bases sitting between them. The CDR3 covers 13 residues. Here the CDR3 reads CASSDSYTGELFF. CDR3 DNA sequence: TGTGCCAGCAGCGACTCTTACACCGGGGAGCTGTTTTTT.

This clone has just one count. This chain uses TRBV27 with TRBJ2-1; either TRBD1 or TRBD2 may supply D (6 bases each). The CDR3 is 13 amino acids. CDR1 is MNHEY, CDR2 SMNVEV, per germline (reference sequence). Between the trimmed V and J ends, which lost 0 bases and 13 bases, there was a span of 13 bases. CDR3 in amino acids: CASSLSSGADQFF. The CDR3 DNA follows: TGTGCCAGCAGTTTATCTTCGGGGGCGGATCAGTTCTTC.

The chain carries TRBV28 and TRBJ2-7; D not resolved. The length of the CDR3 is 17 residues. Germline CDR1 is MDHEN and CDR2 is SYDVKM. Trimming stripped 5 bases from V and 2 bases from J, with 22 bases between. CDR3 sequence (DNA): TGTGCCAGCAGTCACCCCCTAGGGCAGATCCTACCCTACGAGCAGTACTTC. It is translated as CASSHPLGQILPYEQYF.

This chain joins TRBV28 and TRBJ2-5; D gene ambiguous. The ends were cut back, 6 bases at V and 4 bases at J, with 12 bases in the middle. CDR1 is MDHEN, CDR2 SYDVKM, per germline. The CDR3 is 13 amino acids. CDR3 bases: TGTGCCAGCAGAATTCGTCGTGGAGAGACCCAGTACTTC. Its protein product is CASRIRRGETQYF. Full variable domain (remainder filled in from reference TRBV28 and TRBJ2-5): DVKVTQSSRYLVKRTGEKVFLECVQDMDHENMFWYRQDPGLGLRLIYFSYDVKMKEKGDIPEGYSVSREKKERFSLILESASTNQTSMYLCASRIRRGETQYFGPGTRLLVL.

V usage is TRBV11-3 and J usage is TRBJ2-3; D gene unclear. This CDR3 has 15 amino acids. The germline gives CDR1 SGHNT, CDR2 YENEEA. With 4 bases removed from V and 2 bases from J, the gap between germline ends came to 13 bases. CDR3 sequence: CASSSPRYDTDTQYF. CDR3 nucleotide sequence: TGTGCCAGCAGCTCCCCGCGGTACGACACAGATACGCAGTATTTT.

This clone has just one count. The chain couples TRBV5-6 to TRBJ2-1; 7 nucleotides match TRBD2. J gave up 6 bases and V 2 bases, and 20 bases lay outside the gene matches. This CDR3 has 19 residues. Germline values: CDR1 SGHDT, CDR2 YYEEEE. CDR3 coding DNA: TGTGCCAGCAGCTTTCGCCCTACTATGGTCAGCGGGATCTTCAATGAGCAGTTCTTC. The encoded protein is CASSFRPTMVSGIFNEQFF.

This sequence joins TRBV19 and TRBJ1-2; D gene uncertain. The CDR3 has 14 residues. V was cut by 0 bases and J by 3 bases, with 8 bases left in between. Germline V gives CDR1 LNHDA, CDR2 SQIVND (reference sequence). CDR3 sequence (DNA): TGTGCCAGTAGTATAGAGTGGTCCGACTATGGCTACACCTTC. Translating gives CASSIEWSDYGYTF.

A single count supports this clone. The gene calls are TRBV15 and TRBJ2-7; 7 bases match TRBD1. V gave up 7 bases and J gave up 2 bases; unmatched junction bases: 11. CDR3 length: 15 amino acids. Germline CDR1 and CDR2: LNHNV and YYDKDF (reference sequence). The DNA of the CDR3 is TGTGCCACCACCCTGGGACAGAAAACGCCCTACGAGCAGTACTTC. This gives the protein CATTLGQKTPYEQYF.

The rearrangement uses TRBV28 and TRBJ1-5; D is perhaps TRBD1 (5 bases). The CDR3 runs to 15 residues. From germline, CDR1 is MDHEN and CDR2 SYDVKM. Trimming cost V 4 bases and J 4 bases, with 14 bases left between them. CDR3 sequence (DNA): TGTGCCAGCAGTTCCGCCCTGACAGATAATCAGCCCCAGCATTTT. Encoded protein: CASSSALTDNQPQHF.

This chain links TRBV4-3 with TRBJ2-7; 7 bases are a match to TRBD2. V dropped 5 bases and J dropped 0; count of bases not matched to a gene: 10. The CDR3 runs 16 residues. The germline gives CDR1 LGHNA, CDR2 YSLEER. In DNA form, the CDR3 reads TGCGCCAGCAGCGCTGGGATAGCGGGTGCCTCCTACGAGCAGTACTTC. Its protein product is CASSAGIAGASYEQYF.

The rearrangement joins TRBV30 to TRBJ2-1, with 8 nucleotides matching TRBD1. The CDR3 has 15 amino acids. The J segment lost 6 bases and the V segment lost 4 bases, leaving 11 bases of the junction unmatched. Germline values: CDR1 GTSNPN, CDR2 SVGIG (reference sequence). The DNA of the CDR3 is TGTGCCTGGACCGTGGACAGGGTGTCGGTCAATGAGCAGTTCTTC. Translating it yields CAWTVDRVSVNEQFF.

The chain has TRBV7-2 and TRBJ2-1; no clear D gene. Per germline, CDR1 SGHTA and CDR2 FQGNSA. The V end lost 3 bases, the J end lost 7 bases, and 4 bases lay between the germline ends. The CDR3 sequence is 11 residues long. The DNA of the CDR3 is TGTGCCAGCAGCTTTGAAAATGAGCAGTTCTTC. Translating it yields CASSFENEQFF.

Notes on this clone: This same CDR3 is encoded by further DNA sequences in the sample. The chain employs TRBV6-5 and TRBJ2-1; possibly TRBD2 for D (5 bases). The CDR3 runs 12 residues. Germline V lookup: CDR1 MNHEY, CDR2 SVGAGI. Deletions cut 2 bases from V and 6 bases from J, with 5 bases between. CDR3 bases: TGTGCCAGCAGTTACGGGAGCAATGAGCAGTTCTTC. It specifies CASSYGSNEQFF.

V and J are TRBV5-4 and TRBJ2-5, with unresolved D. Germline CDR1 and CDR2: SGHNT and YYREEE (reference sequence). CDR3 length equals 14 residues. Trimming left V 5 bases short and J 2 bases short, with 13 bases between. CDR3 amino acids: CASRFRVEQETQYF. Written as DNA, the CDR3 is TGTGCCAGCAGGTTCCGGGTAGAGCAAGAGACCCAGTACTTC.

The rearrangement links TRBV11-2 to TRBJ2-3; 7 bases align to TRBD2. J lost 3 bases, V lost 3 bases, and 15 bases had no gene match. There are 18 residues in the CDR3. CDR1 is SGHAT, CDR2 FQNNGV, per germline. The CDR3 reads CASSLAPLAVEKTDTQYF. The DNA of the CDR3 is TGTGCCAGCAGCTTGGCCCCCCTAGCGGTCGAGAAGACAGATACGCAGTATTTT.

The gene calls are TRBV29-1 and TRBJ2-1, with TRBD2 identical over 14 bases. Germline trimming cut 3 bases from V and 2 bases from J; bases unmatched to any gene: 3. This CDR3 comprises 16 residues. Germline CDR1 and CDR2: SQVTM and ANQGSEA. The CDR3 DNA follows: TGCAGCGTTGAGGGACTAGCGGGAGTGACCTACAATGAGCAGTTCTTC. This gives the protein CSVEGLAGVTYNEQFF.

The J gene is TRBJ2-1, the V gene TRBV10-3; TRBD2 matches 11 bases. The germline gives CDR1 ENHRY, CDR2 SYGVKD. Trimming removed 2 bases from V and 0 bases from J; junction bases left unmatched: 18. The CDR3 spans 22 residues. The CDR3 bases are TGTGCCATCAGTGAGATGGGCGAGGGGTCGACTAGCGGGAAGAGCTCCTACAATGAGCAGTTCTTC. Translated: CAISEMGEGSTSGKSSYNEQFF.

The chain links TRBV5-1 to TRBJ2-7; D may be TRBD2 (5 bases). The germline V gene has CDR1 SGHRS and CDR2 YFSETQ. This CDR3 is built from 12 residues. Trimming stripped 2 bases from V and 5 bases from J, with 8 bases between. DNA of the CDR3: TGCGCCAGCAGCTTATCACTAGACGAGCAGTACTTC. Translated, it gives CASSLSLDEQYF.

The V and J genes are TRBV4-1 and TRBJ2-1; 12 positions match TRBD2. Germline V CDR1 and CDR2: MGHRA, YSYEKL. CDR3 length equals 16 residues. V shed 0 bases, J shed 8 bases, and the junction held 5 bases outside the gene matches. In DNA form, the CDR3 reads TGCGCCAGCAGCCAAGAACTAGCGGGAGGACGGGATGAGCAGTTCTTC. Encoded protein: CASSQELAGGRDEQFF.

The gene calls are TRBV7-9 and TRBJ2-5; D gene ambiguous. Germline-derived CDR1 and CDR2 are SEHNR and FQNEAQ (reference sequence). V was cut by 2 bases and J by 2 bases, with 9 bases left in between. CDR3 length equals 14 residues. The CDR3 region is CASSLIGRQETQYF. The CDR3 nucleotides are TGTGCCAGCAGCTTAATTGGTCGGCAAGAGACCCAGTACTTC.

This chain uses TRBV28 with TRBJ2-5; D possibly corresponds to TRBD1 (5 bases). Germline V gene data show CDR1 as MDHEN and CDR2 as SYDVKM. Trimming shortened V by 7 bases and J by 2 bases, and 23 bases separated the two germline ends. The CDR3 is 17 amino acids. CDR3 bases: TGTGCCAGCACCCCCGGTGGTGGAGACAGACGACAAGAGACCCAGTACTTC. Its protein is CASTPGGGDRRQETQYF.

This chain links TRBV6-4 with TRBJ2-1, with D uncertain. Per the germline V gene, CDR1 is MRHNA and CDR2 is SNTAGT. V shed 2 bases and J shed 0 bases, with 8 bases lying between them. This CDR3 contains 15 residues. CDR3 in amino acids: CASSDQYSSYNEQFF. The CDR3 DNA is TGTGCCAGCAGTGACCAGTACAGCTCCTACAATGAGCAGTTCTTC.

This chain joins TRBV28 and TRBJ2-1; D is perhaps TRBD1 (5 bases). The CDR3 spans 14 residues. CDR1 MDHEN and CDR2 SYDVKM come from the germline V gene. V lost 5 bases and J 3 bases, leaving 11 bases between the germline ends. CDR3 region: CASSIPGIYNEQFF. The CDR3, as DNA: TGTGCCAGCAGTATCCCAGGGATCTACAATGAGCAGTTCTTC.